This T cell receptor beta chain derives from a study of cytomegalovirus exposure and HLA in healthy donors. The germline CDR1 and CDR2 sequences are MDHEN and SYDVKM. Trimming took off 8 bases at V and 3 bases at J, with 11 bases between the two ends. There are 12 residues in the CDR3. Primers: 60 Vbeta forward and 13 Jbeta reverse. TCRdb's table, derived via immunoSEQ multiplex PCR, lists solely in-frame clones and lacks some. The sample carries under 95,000 clones, over 75% recorded once. Sequencing was done on a sample of PBMCs. V usage is TRBV28 and J usage is TRBJ2-7; possibly TRBD1 for D (5 bases). This clonotype was obtained from a man aged 25-45 years in good health and CMV-seropositive. The CDR3 protein is CASWGRSYEQYF. The CDR3 DNA sequence: TGTGCCAGCTGGGGCAGGAGCTACGAGCAGTACTTC. Full variable domain (rest looked up from reference TRBV28 and TRBJ2-7): DVKVTQSSRYLVKRTGEKVFLECVQDMDHENMFWYRQDPGLGLRLIYFSYDVKMKEKGDIPEGYSVSREKKERFSLILESASTNQTSMYLCASWGRSYEQYFGPGTRLTVT.